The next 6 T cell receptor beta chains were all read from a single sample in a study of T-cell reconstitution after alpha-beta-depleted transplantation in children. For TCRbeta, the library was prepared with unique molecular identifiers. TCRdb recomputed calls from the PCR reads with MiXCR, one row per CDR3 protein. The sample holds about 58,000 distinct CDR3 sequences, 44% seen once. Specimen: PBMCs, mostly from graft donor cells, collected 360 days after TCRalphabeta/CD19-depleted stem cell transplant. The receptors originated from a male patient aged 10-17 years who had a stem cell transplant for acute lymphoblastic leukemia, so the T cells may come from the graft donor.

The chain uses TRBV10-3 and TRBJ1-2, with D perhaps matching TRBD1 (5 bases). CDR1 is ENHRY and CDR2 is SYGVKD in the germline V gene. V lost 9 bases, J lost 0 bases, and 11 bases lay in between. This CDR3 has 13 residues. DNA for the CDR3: TGTGCCATAACAGGCGCCCCTAACTATGGCTACACCTTC. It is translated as CAITGAPNYGYTF.

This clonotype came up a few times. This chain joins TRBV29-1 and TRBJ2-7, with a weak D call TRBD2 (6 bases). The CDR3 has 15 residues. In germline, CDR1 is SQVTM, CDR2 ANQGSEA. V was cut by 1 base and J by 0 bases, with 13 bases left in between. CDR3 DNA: TGCAGCGTTGAAGGTAGGACTACTAGCTCCTACGAGCAGTACTTC. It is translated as CSVEGRTTSSYEQYF.

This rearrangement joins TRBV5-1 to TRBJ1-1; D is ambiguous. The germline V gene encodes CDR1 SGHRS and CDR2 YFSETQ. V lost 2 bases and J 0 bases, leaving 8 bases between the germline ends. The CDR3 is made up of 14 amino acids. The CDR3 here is CASSFDTMNTEAFF. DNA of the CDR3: TGCGCCAGCAGCTTTGACACAATGAACACTGAAGCTTTCTTT.

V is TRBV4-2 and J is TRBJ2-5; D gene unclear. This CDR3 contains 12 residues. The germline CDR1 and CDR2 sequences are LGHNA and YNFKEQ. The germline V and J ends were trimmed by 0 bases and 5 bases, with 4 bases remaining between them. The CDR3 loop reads CASSQDDETQYF. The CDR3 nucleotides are TGTGCCAGCAGCCAAGATGACGAGACCCAGTACTTC.

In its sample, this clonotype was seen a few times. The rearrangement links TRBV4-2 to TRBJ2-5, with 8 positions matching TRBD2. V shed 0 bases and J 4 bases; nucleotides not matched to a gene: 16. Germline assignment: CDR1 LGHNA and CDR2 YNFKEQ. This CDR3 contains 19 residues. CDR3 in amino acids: CASSQDSGARSGTGETQYF. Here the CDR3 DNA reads TGTGCCAGCAGCCAAGATAGCGGGGCTAGATCGGGTACCGGAGAGACCCAGTACTTC.

CDR3 loop: CATSRDIAVGETQYF. The CDR3 coding sequence is TGTGCCACCAGCAGAGATATTGCCGTGGGGGAGACCCAGTACTTC. The chain couples TRBV15 to TRBJ2-5; D ambiguous. Germline V gene lookup returns CDR1 LNHNV and CDR2 YYDKDF (reference sequence). There are 15 residues in the CDR3. Trimming removed 0 bases at V and 5 bases at J, with 13 bases between.